These T cell receptor beta chains were read from a single sample in a study of T cells in localized non-small cell lung cancer. Repertoires were generated with immunoSEQ multiplex PCR, while TCRdb's copy carries only in-frame clones and drops some. Counted here are 25,000 or so clones, approximately 78% occurring once; the ten biggest clones make up roughly 4%. Here the sequenced sample was peripheral blood, taken before any cancer treatment. All receptors come from a woman aged 40 to 75 with stage I lung adenocarcinoma. The CDR3 runs from the conserved cysteine through the conserved F or W. The D gene is left open where the match is weak. A row's size may be missing; if present it is once, few, many or a size class.

large,TRBV4-3,-,TRBJ2-5,TGCGCCAGCAGTTCCTTGGGGTTCCAAGAGACCCAGTACTTC,CASSSLGFQETQYF
-,TRBV10-3,-,TRBJ1-3,TGTGCCATCAGTCTGGGCGGAAGCTCTGGAAACACCATATATTTT,CAISLGGSSGNTIYF
-,TRBV7-3,-,TRBJ2-6,TGTGCCAGCAGCTTAAGGGCAGGGAGTAGCTCTGGGGCCAACGTCCTGACTTTC,CASSLRAGSSSGANVLTF
once,TRBV7-2,-,TRBJ2-5,TGTGCCAGCAGCCTATCTAGGGGTCAAGAGACCCAGTACTTC,CASSLSRGQETQYF
-,TRBV6-5,-,TRBJ2-1,TGTGCCAGCAGTTACCTGAAGGACTACAATGAGCAGTTCTTC,CASSYLKDYNEQFF
-,TRBV11-2,-,TRBJ2-3,TGTGCCAGCAGCCATCGACAGGACACAGATACGCAGTATTTT,CASSHRQDTDTQYF
-,TRBV5-6,-,TRBJ1-2,TGTGCCAGCAGACTTCGAGCGTTTCGGGGCTACACCTTC,CASRLRAFRGYTF
-,TRBV7-9,-,TRBJ2-7,TGTGCCAGTTCCCCCCAGGCCATCTCCTACGAGCAGTACTTC,CASSPQAISYEQYF
-,TRBV7-2,TRBD2,TRBJ2-1,TGTGCCAGCAGCTTAGGAGCGGGGGAGATCAATGAGCAGTTCTTC,CASSLGAGEINEQFF
-,TRBV9,-,TRBJ1-1,TGTGCCAGCAGCGTAGAAGGTGGCACTGAAGCTTTCTTT,CASSVEGGTEAFF
-,TRBV2,-,TRBJ2-7,TGTGCCAGCAGACCCGATTTGGGCGTAAAGTACTTC,CASRPDLGVKYF
-,TRBV7-3,TRBD1,TRBJ2-4,TGTGCCAGCAGCTCCGGGACAGGGAATACCAAAAACATTCAGTACTTC,CASSSGTGNTKNIQYF
-,TRBV6-5,TRBD1,TRBJ1-2,TGTGCCAGCAGTCACTTGGGACAGCCCAGGCCCTATGGCTACACCTTC,CASSHLGQPRPYGYTF
-,TRBV6-6,-,TRBJ1-2,TGTGCCAGCAGGCGAAACCAGGGGCCTGGCTACACCTTC,CASRRNQGPGYTF
once,TRBV14,TRBD1,TRBJ1-6,TGTGCCGTCTCCCGGGACAGGTATAATTCACCCCTCCACTTT,CAVSRDRYNSPLHF
-,TRBV27,-,TRBJ1-3,TGTGCCAGTCGGGCGGGCGGAGGTGGAAACACCATATATTTT,CASRAGGGGNTIYF
once,TRBV18,-,TRBJ1-2,TGTGCCAGCTCACCGACACAGGGATTTCTTAACTATGGCTACACCTTC,CASSPTQGFLNYGYTF
-,TRBV18,-,TRBJ2-1,TGTGCCAGCTCACCCCTGGGAGGGGGCGCCACGAATGAGCAGTTCTTC,CASSPLGGGATNEQFF
once,TRBV7-3,-,TRBJ2-7,TGTGCCAGCAGCTTAACCAGGCTTGAGGAGCAGTACTTC,CASSLTRLEEQYF
few,TRBV28,-,TRBJ2-4,TGTGCCAGCAGTGTAGGACAGTTACTAGCCAAAAACATTCAGTACTTC,CASSVGQLLAKNIQYF
few,TRBV5-4,-,TRBJ1-1,TGTGCCAGCAGCCCAGGGGTGAACACTGAAGCTTTCTTT,CASSPGVNTEAFF
-,TRBV19,-,TRBJ2-2,-,CASTSGLATGELFF
-,TRBV5-6,TRBD1,TRBJ1-1,TGTGCCAGCAGCCCCGGACAGGGCTATTATAACACTGAAGCTTTCTTT,CASSPGQGYYNTEAFF